The rows below give T cell receptor beta chains drawn from one sample of a study of CD8+ T cells in alopecia areata. Sequencing was performed with immunoSEQ multiplex PCR; in TCRdb, only in-frame clones are kept and a portion is missing. The sample includes 85,000 to 110,000 clones, roughly half seen only once; the top ten take around 8.8%. The sequencing sample was made of CD4+ T cells sorted from blood. These receptors all stem from a human donor in good health. CDR3s include the opening cysteine and the closing phenylalanine or tryptophan. The D gene is left open where the match is weak.

D	V	CDR3
TRBD1	TRBV29-1	CSVEARTGNNYGYTF
NA	TRBV18	CASSAQGGLEKLFF
TRBD1	TRBV27	CASSFGTGVNSPLHF
TRBD2	TRBV4-2	CASSQGVTSGGVQETQYF
NA	TRBV29-1	CSVGVLTGQPQHF
TRBD2	TRBV4-2	CASSPSGGASGANVLTF
NA	TRBV18	CASSPVGGVLHEQYF
NA	TRBV5-1	CASSFGVFNEQFF
NA	TRBV6-1	CASNPGRIEAFF
NA	TRBV7-9	CASSLFPGRTNIQYF
TRBD2	TRBV10-3	CASRITSGADTQYF
NA	TRBV29-1	CSVERRLNTEAFF
NA	TRBV25-1	CASSPEGITYNEQFF
NA	TRBV6-1	CASSEPDGISPLHF
TRBD2	TRBV2	CASSGLAPGTGELFF
NA	TRBV4-3	CASSLTASTDTQYF
TRBD1	TRBV29-1	CSVASTGRNEKLFF
NA	TRBV7-8	CASSLQGAGSPLHF
NA	TRBV10-3	CAISVSGGNQPQHF
NA	TRBV5-1	CASSASYYEQYF
NA	TRBV29-1	CSVGKQVQETQYF
NA	TRBV7-9	CASSFTGRGNTEAFF
TRBD1	TRBV27	CASSLQGDYGYTF
NA	TRBV18	CASSLGDTEAFF
TRBD1	TRBV29-1	CSVGPVRQGAATDTQYF
NA	TRBV5-1	CASSLGAPLDTQYF
NA	TRBV9	CASSPRGTKTQYF
TRBD1	TRBV29-1	CSVGDRGRGHTGELFF
NA	TRBV29-1	CSVREVNTEAFF
NA	TRBV2	CATSQEYSNQPQHF
NA	TRBV5-1	CASSLGRIPYEQYF
NA	TRBV2	CASSSQGTNYGYTF
TRBD2	TRBV30	CAWSKRTSGGILFAGELFF
TRBD2	TRBV7-2	CASSRLAGAPYEQYF
NA	TRBV7-2	CASGTRVMETQYF
NA	TRBV20-1	CRPLGSGEQYF
TRBD1	TRBV2	CASSKDRGGQPQHF
NA	TRBV18	CASSTSGTRGTYEQYF
NA	TRBV7-2	CASSFQVSQETQYF
NA	TRBV9	CASSSRYNEQFF
NA	TRBV5-1	CASPTGLRTEAFF
TRBD1	TRBV27	CASSLVPGQTVQYF
NA	TRBV29-1	CSVTDYGYTF